These 32 T cell receptor beta chains originate from one sample sequenced in a study of cytomegalovirus exposure and HLA in healthy donors. PCR involved 60 Vbeta and 13 Jbeta primers. Assay: immunoSEQ multiplex PCR; the TCRdb copy retains only in-frame clones and omits some. The ten most abundant clones cover less than 2% of a sample with around 140,000 clones. The source material was PBMCs. The receptors were sampled from a man aged 18 to 29 in good health and CMV-seronegative.

CDR3 loop: CASREDRGFMGELFF. The CDR3 nucleotides are TGTGCCAGCAGGGAGGACAGGGGGTTTATGGGGGAGCTGTTTTTT. The chain links TRBV6-6 to TRBJ2-2; 10 nucleotides agree with TRBD1. CDR3 length: 15 residues. V was pared by 6 bases and J by 8 bases, with 9 bases of the junction left unmatched. Germline V gene data show CDR1 as MNHNY and CDR2 as SVGAGI (reference sequence).

This sequence joins TRBV4-2 and TRBJ1-2; D is uncertain. Germline V gene data show CDR1 as LGHNA and CDR2 as YNFKEQ. The CDR3 sequence is 15 residues long. Trimming left V 0 bases short and J 0 bases short, with 8 bases between. CDR3 sequence reads: CASSQEMAANYGYTF. In nucleotides, the CDR3 is TGTGCCAGCAGCCAAGAAATGGCAGCTAACTATGGCTACACCTTC.

V is TRBV7-9 and J is TRBJ2-4; possibly TRBD1 for D (6 bases). The V gene's germline CDR1 is SEHNR and CDR2 FQNEAQ (reference sequence). V was cut by 5 bases and J by 4 bases, with 15 bases left in between. The CDR3 sequence is 15 residues long. CDR3 DNA sequence: TGTGCCAGCAGCACGCGGACAGATTCGAAAAACATTCAGTACTTC. Its translation: CASSTRTDSKNIQYF.

The chain uses TRBV5-6 and TRBJ1-1; D is ambiguous. V lost 0 bases and J 0 bases, leaving 9 bases between the germline ends. The germline V gene has CDR1 SGHDT and CDR2 YYEEEE. This CDR3 spans 15 amino acids. CDR3 DNA sequence: TGTGCCAGCAGCTTGGAGATTGAGGTGAACACTGAAGCTTTCTTT. Its protein product is CASSLEIEVNTEAFF.

V gene TRBV27 combines with J gene TRBJ2-2, with D maybe TRBD1 (5 bases). Between the trimmed V and J ends, which lost 1 base and 6 bases, there was a span of 12 bases. Per the germline V gene, CDR1 is MNHEY and CDR2 is SMNVEV (reference sequence). The CDR3 loop spans 15 amino acids. The chain's CDR3 is CASSLWGASAGELFF. The DNA for the CDR3 is TGTGCCAGCAGTTTATGGGGCGCCAGCGCCGGGGAGCTGTTTTTT.

V and J are TRBV5-1 and TRBJ2-7; unclear D gene. Trimming took 4 bases from V and 0 from J, leaving 11 bases between them. Germline CDR1 is SGHRS and CDR2 is YFSETQ. CDR3 length: 14 amino acids. In nucleotides, the CDR3 is TGCGCCAGCAGCCTGGACCTTAGCTCCTACGAGCAGTACTTC. This sequence encodes CASSLDLSSYEQYF.

The chain joins TRBV29-1 to TRBJ2-3; D may be TRBD1 (5 bases). CDR3 length equals 14 residues. The V gene's germline CDR1 is SQVTM and CDR2 ANQGSEA. V shed 1 base and J shed 5 bases, with 13 bases lying between them. CDR3 sequence reads: CSVEVWQGLDTQYF. The CDR3 region has the DNA TGCAGCGTTGAAGTGTGGCAGGGTCTAGATACGCAGTATTTT.

The chain has TRBV18 and TRBJ1-4; unclear D gene. CDR1 and CDR2 (germline): KGHSH, LQKENI. V shed 2 bases and J shed 11 bases, with 15 bases lying between them. CDR3 length equals 14 residues. CDR3 sequence reads: CASSPREVAEKLFF. In nucleotides, the CDR3 is TGTGCCAGCTCACCAAGGGAGGTGGCGGAGAAACTGTTTTTT.

The chain carries TRBV4-3 and TRBJ2-3, with D unresolved. The CDR3 loop spans 15 amino acids. Per germline, CDR1 LGHNA and CDR2 YSLEER. V gave up 0 bases and J gave up 3 bases, with 10 bases separating them. The CDR3 bases are TGCGCCAGCAGCCAAGAAGGTGTCGGGACAGATACGCAGTATTTT. Protein: CASSQEGVGTDTQYF.

This chain connects TRBV6-7 to TRBJ2-2, with TRBD1 identical over 7 bases. TRBV6-7 falls under the ORF class, with uncertain function. The CDR3 contains 18 residues. J lost 4 bases, V lost 3 bases, and 14 bases had no gene match. Here the CDR3 DNA reads TGTGCCAGCAGTTATATCCCCCCTAGCAGGGGGACCACCGGGGAGCTGTTTTTT. This codes for CASSYIPPSRGTTGELFF.

The CDR3 bases are TGTGCCACCAGCAGTTCACCGGGACAGGGATTTCAAGAGACCCAGTACTTC. It specifies CATSSSPGQGFQETQYF. The chain is built from TRBV15 and TRBJ2-5; 9 nucleotides line up with TRBD1. This CDR3 comprises 17 residues. Germline CDR1 and CDR2: LNHNV and YYDKDF (reference sequence). The V and J ends lost 3 bases and 2 bases, in that order; junction bases with no gene match: 10.

The V call is TRBV30, the J call TRBJ1-5, with TRBD1 matching over 8 bases. Per germline, CDR1 GTSNPN and CDR2 SVGIG (reference sequence). There are 13 residues in the CDR3. The V and J ends lost 4 bases and 4 bases, in that order; junction bases with no gene match: 3. The chain's CDR3 is CAWTGGSNQPQHF. The CDR3 DNA sequence: TGTGCCTGGACAGGGGGCTCTAATCAGCCCCAGCATTTT.

The genes are TRBV28 and TRBJ1-5; maybe TRBD1 (5 bases). Germline-derived CDR1 and CDR2 are MDHEN and SYDVKM. The CDR3 sequence is 16 residues long. V was cut by 6 bases and J by 0 bases, with 15 bases left in between. The CDR3 sequence: CASRSSGLYSNQPQHF. DNA of the CDR3: TGTGCCAGCAGATCCTCAGGGCTGTATAGCAATCAGCCCCAGCATTTT.

This rearrangement joins TRBV5-4 to TRBJ2-1; TRBD1 aligns across 7 bases. V shed 4 bases and J 8 bases; nucleotides not matched to a gene: 12. Germline loops: CDR1 SGHNT, CDR2 YYREEE (reference sequence). The CDR3 runs 15 residues. The CDR3 sequence is CASSPAGTAVHEQFF. The CDR3 nucleotides are TGTGCCAGCAGCCCGGCAGGGACAGCCGTCCATGAGCAGTTCTTC.

The chain combines TRBV25-1 with TRBJ2-3; 8 bases are shared with TRBD2. The CDR3 runs 16 residues. Trimming at V came to 4 bases and at J to 2 bases, leaving 8 bases not matched to a gene. Germline lookup yields CDR1 MGHDK and CDR2 SYGVNS. In DNA, the CDR3 is TGTGCCAGCAGTGGTCGGAGACTAGCGTTCACAGATACGCAGTATTTT. Amino acids: CASSGRRLAFTDTQYF.

CDR3 DNA sequence: TGCGCCAGCAGCCAAGACGGGACAGGGTTCAGCGAGCAGTACTTC. Residues: CASSQDGTGFSEQYF. J is TRBJ2-7 and V is TRBV4-3; TRBD1 aligns across 9 bases. The germline gives CDR1 LGHNA, CDR2 YSLEER. The CDR3 is 15 residues long. The J segment lost 6 bases and the V segment lost 0 bases, leaving 6 bases of the junction unmatched.

The V and J genes are TRBV7-9 and TRBJ2-4; weak D call: TRBD1 (6 bases). CDR1 is SEHNR, CDR2 FQNEAQ, per germline (reference sequence). The V and J ends lost 1 base and 0 bases respectively, with 10 bases between them. CDR3 size: 16 residues. The CDR3 sequence: CASSLDGTPAKNIQYF. DNA of the CDR3: TGTGCCAGCAGCTTAGACGGGACACCAGCCAAAAACATTCAGTACTTC.

This chain uses TRBV4-3 with TRBJ1-1; D call uncertain. The CDR3 is 15 residues long. V was pared by 0 bases and J by 6 bases, with 14 bases between. Germline CDR1 and CDR2: LGHNA and YSLEER. The CDR3 region has the DNA TGCGCCAGCAGCCAAGATACCCCCGGGAGCCCTGAAGCTTTCTTT. Its translation is CASSQDTPGSPEAFF.

The chain carries TRBV30 and TRBJ2-7; a weak D match, TRBD2 (5 bases). From germline, CDR1 is GTSNPN and CDR2 SVGIG (reference sequence). This CDR3 contains 12 residues. The CDR3 sequence is CAWSEEVREQYF. CDR3 coding DNA: TGTGCTTGGTCAGAGGAGGTCCGCGAGCAGTACTTC.

The rearrangement links TRBV27 to TRBJ2-7; 7 nucleotides agree with TRBD1. Germline V gene lookup returns CDR1 MNHEY and CDR2 SMNVEV (reference sequence). This CDR3 region has 16 residues. Trimming took 2 bases from V and 3 from J; bases not matched to a gene: 10. CDR3 DNA sequence: TGTGCCAGCAGTTTAGAAGAGACAGGGTCCTTCTACGAGCAGTACTTC. As protein: CASSLEETGSFYEQYF.

The chain couples TRBV5-1 to TRBJ2-5; no clear D gene. Germline CDR1 is SGHRS and CDR2 is YFSETQ. CDR3 length: 14 residues. The V end lost 5 bases, the J end lost 4 bases, and 15 bases lay between the germline ends. As DNA, the CDR3 is TGCGCCAGCAGAAATGACCAGGAACGAGAGACCCAGTACTTC. Translated, it gives CASRNDQERETQYF.

The V call is TRBV28, the J call TRBJ1-2; D is uncertain. V was pared by 8 bases and J by 0 bases, with 7 bases between. CDR3 length: 12 amino acids. CDR1 is MDHEN and CDR2 is SYDVKM in the germline V gene. CDR3 residues: CASSAANYGYTF. In DNA, the CDR3 is TGTGCCAGCTCCGCAGCTAACTATGGCTACACCTTC.

The rearrangement links TRBV19 to TRBJ1-2; maybe TRBD1 (6 bases). This CDR3 is 15 amino acids long. Trimming took off 2 bases at V and 6 bases at J, with 16 bases between the two ends. Per germline, CDR1 LNHDA and CDR2 SQIVND (reference sequence). The CDR3 loop is CASSIKSRDIDGYTF. As DNA, the CDR3 is TGTGCCAGTAGTATAAAATCGAGGGACATTGATGGCTACACCTTC.

The rearrangement uses TRBV7-9 and TRBJ2-7; 7 bases fit TRBD2. The CDR3 is 11 residues long. Germline lookup yields CDR1 SEHNR and CDR2 FQNEAQ (reference sequence). Unmatched junction bases numbered 0, after V lost 3 bases and J lost 7 bases. In DNA, the CDR3 is TGTGCCAGCAGCTTCGGGGGGGAGCAGTACTTC. This sequence encodes CASSFGGEQYF.

The chain joins TRBV28 to TRBJ1-5; TRBD1 might be the D (5 bases). The CDR3 loop spans 15 amino acids. The germline V gene has CDR1 MDHEN and CDR2 SYDVKM. V lost 4 bases, J lost 0 bases, and 10 bases lay in between. The CDR3 DNA is TGTGCCAGCAGTTCCAGGGTATATAGCAATCAGCCCCAGCATTTT. It is translated as CASSSRVYSNQPQHF.

The chain combines TRBV5-1 with TRBJ2-1; no reliable D call. Germline assignment: CDR1 SGHRS and CDR2 YFSETQ. V was pared by 2 bases and J by 2 bases, with 14 bases between. This CDR3 is 16 amino acids long. The CDR3, as DNA: TGCGCCAGCAGCTTCGGCCTAGTGAGTACCTACAATGAGCAGTTCTTC. Translated, it gives CASSFGLVSTYNEQFF.

This chain connects TRBV12-5 to TRBJ2-3; weak D call: TRBD2 (8 bases). The germline V gene encodes CDR1 LGHNT and CDR2 FRNRAP. The CDR3 extends over 16 amino acids. V lost 6 bases and J lost 1, with 17 bases in between. Here the CDR3 DNA reads TGTGCTAGTGGCCAGGGGGGAGCGGGGGGCACAGATACGCAGTATTTT. Translating it yields CASGQGGAGGTDTQYF.

This chain connects TRBV25-1 to TRBJ2-3; possibly TRBD2 for D (6 bases). Germline CDR1 MGHDK, CDR2 SYGVNS. Deletions cut 6 bases from V and 4 bases from J, with 8 bases between. The CDR3 runs to 12 residues. CDR3 sequence reads: CASRGTSDTQYF. The CDR3 DNA is TGTGCCAGCAGGGGGACTTCAGATACGCAGTATTTT.

The rearrangement joins TRBV7-9 to TRBJ2-5; D may be TRBD1 (6 bases). This CDR3 region has 16 residues. Germline values: CDR1 SEHNR, CDR2 FQNEAQ (reference sequence). V gave up 5 bases and J gave up 3 bases, with 19 bases separating them. The CDR3 region is CASSPDSPSPKETQYF. CDR3 nucleotide sequence: TGTGCCAGCAGCCCGGACAGCCCGAGCCCCAAAGAGACCCAGTACTTC.

V is TRBV6-6 and J is TRBJ2-7, with 8 bases matching TRBD1. V was clipped by 2 bases and J by 4 bases; unmatched bases: 7. Looked up from germline, CDR1 is MNHNY and CDR2 is SVGAGI (reference sequence). The CDR3 contains 15 residues. The CDR3 DNA sequence: TGTGCCAGCAGTTACGGACAGGGCCTTTATTACGAGCAGTACTTC. It yields the protein CASSYGQGLYYEQYF.

The chain carries TRBV9 and TRBJ2-7; the match to TRBD1 covers 9 bases. The V gene end was trimmed by 3 bases and the J gene end by 7 bases; junction bases not matched to a gene: 11. Germline V gene sequence: CDR1 SGDLS, CDR2 YYNGEE. CDR3 length: 15 amino acids. CDR3 nucleotides: TGTGCCAGCAGCGGCGGACAGGGGAGTTGGTGGGAGCAGTACTTC. Its translation is CASSGGQGSWWEQYF.

The V gene is TRBV5-4, the J gene TRBJ2-1, with TRBD2 identical over 10 bases. Germline V gene lookup returns CDR1 SGHNT and CDR2 YYREEE (reference sequence). CDR3 length: 16 residues. V shed 3 bases and J 6 bases; nucleotides not matched to a gene: 9. CDR3 sequence: CASSWRSLAGANEQFF. In DNA form, the CDR3 reads TGTGCCAGCAGCTGGCGAAGTCTAGCGGGGGCCAATGAGCAGTTCTTC.